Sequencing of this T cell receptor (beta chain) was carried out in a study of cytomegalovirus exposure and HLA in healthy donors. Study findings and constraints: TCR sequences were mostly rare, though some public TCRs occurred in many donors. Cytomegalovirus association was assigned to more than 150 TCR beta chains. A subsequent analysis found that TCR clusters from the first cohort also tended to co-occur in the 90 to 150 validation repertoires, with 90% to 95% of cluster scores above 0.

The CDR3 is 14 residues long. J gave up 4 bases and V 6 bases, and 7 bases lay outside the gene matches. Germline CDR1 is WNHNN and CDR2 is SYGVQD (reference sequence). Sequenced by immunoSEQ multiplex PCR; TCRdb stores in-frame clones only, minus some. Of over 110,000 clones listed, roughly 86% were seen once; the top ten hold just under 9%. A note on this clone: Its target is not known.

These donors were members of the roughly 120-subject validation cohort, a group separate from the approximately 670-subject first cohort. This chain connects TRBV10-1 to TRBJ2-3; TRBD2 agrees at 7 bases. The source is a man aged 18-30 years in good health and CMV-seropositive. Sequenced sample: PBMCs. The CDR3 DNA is TGCGCCAGCAGCCCGGCGGGAGATCCAGATACGCAGTATTTT. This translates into CASSPAGDPDTQYF.